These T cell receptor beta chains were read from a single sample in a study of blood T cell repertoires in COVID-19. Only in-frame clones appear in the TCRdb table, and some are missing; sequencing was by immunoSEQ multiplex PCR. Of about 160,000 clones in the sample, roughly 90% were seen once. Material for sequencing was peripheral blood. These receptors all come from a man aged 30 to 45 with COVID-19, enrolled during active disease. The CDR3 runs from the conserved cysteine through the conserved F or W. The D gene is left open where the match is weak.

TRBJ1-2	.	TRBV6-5	CASSLDKFNYGYTF
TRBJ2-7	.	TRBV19	CASSRSGDPLLYEQYF
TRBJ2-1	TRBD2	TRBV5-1	CASSLASGSNEQFF
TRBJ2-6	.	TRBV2	CASKYEVGGANVLTF
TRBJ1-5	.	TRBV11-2	CASSSGSYSNQPQHF
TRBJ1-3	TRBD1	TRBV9	CASSLRRDSQGTSGNTIYF
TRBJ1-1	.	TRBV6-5	CASRNIADTEAFF
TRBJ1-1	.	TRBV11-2	CASSWAGVTEAFF
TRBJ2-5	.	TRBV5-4	CASSFGGAVRETQYF
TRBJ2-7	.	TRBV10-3	CAISATDRIRDF
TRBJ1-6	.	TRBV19	CASSIAPVGVGGSPLHF
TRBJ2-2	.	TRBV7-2	CASSLVSLNTGELFF
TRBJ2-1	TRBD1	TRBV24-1	CATSVGQGLNEQFF
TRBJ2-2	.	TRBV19	CASSRKPGSADTGELFF